The T cell receptor beta chain described here comes from a study of human T cells and chemical hapten exposure. Time point specified: patch test 2, 6 weeks after DPC sensitization. Treatment of the sample: therapeutic diphenylcyclopropenone sensitization with weekly scalp DPC. TCRdb ran MiXCR on the RACE reads and lists one entry per CDR3 protein. Of a few hundred thousand distinct CDR3 sequences listed, more than 5% were seen once; the top ten hold less than 6.5%. CDR1 and CDR2 from the germline V gene are SEHNR and FQNEAQ (reference sequence). J was trimmed by 4 bases and V by 8 bases; bases with no gene match: 8. This CDR3 contains 14 residues.

Here the sequenced sample was whole blood, taken in connection with sensitization to the hapten diphenylcyclopropenone (DPC). The rearrangement links TRBV7-9 to TRBJ2-3, with 8 nucleotides matching TRBD1. This sequence was found in a woman under 30 with alopecia areata. Some clones in this sample may be carry-over from other donors' samples. CDR3 amino acids: CASLGQGGADTQYF. Written as DNA, the CDR3 is TGTGCCAGCCTAGGACAGGGTGGAGCAGATACGCAGTATTTT.